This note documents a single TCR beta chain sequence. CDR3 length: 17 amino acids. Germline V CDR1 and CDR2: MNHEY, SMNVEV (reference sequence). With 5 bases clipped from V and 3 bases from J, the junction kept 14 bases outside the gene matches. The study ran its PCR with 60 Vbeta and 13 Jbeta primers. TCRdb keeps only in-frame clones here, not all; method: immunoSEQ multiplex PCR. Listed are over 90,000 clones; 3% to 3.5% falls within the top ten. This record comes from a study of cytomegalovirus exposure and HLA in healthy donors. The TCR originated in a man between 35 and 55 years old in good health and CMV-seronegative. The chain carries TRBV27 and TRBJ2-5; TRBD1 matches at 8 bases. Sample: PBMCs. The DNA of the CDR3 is TGTGCCAGCAGTACCCTTAGGACAGGGCGGGTTGAAGAGACCCAGTACTTC. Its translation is CASSTLRTGRVEETQYF.